This TCR beta chain was documented in a study of Ad26.COV2.S vaccination and SARS-CoV-2 variants. The V end was cut by 2 bases, the J end by 9 bases, with 11 bases between. In germline, CDR1 is LGHDT, CDR2 YNNKEL (reference sequence). The CDR3 is 13 amino acids. The data were produced by immunoSEQ multiplex PCR, yet TCRdb's version contains in-frame clones alone and is incomplete. The repertoire holds about 680,000 clones, with around 89% as singletons. Documented treatment: some 20 received Ad26.COV2.S at low or high dose, single or two shots; about 5 received placebo; per-sample allocation not given. Sampling happened 63 days after the first vaccine or placebo injection. Whoever gave the sample was an adult aged 18-55 years in Boston.

Here the sequenced sample was peripheral blood, taken in a trial of Ad26.COV2.S vaccine versus placebo. The V gene is TRBV3-1 (or the pseudogene TRBV3-2), the J gene TRBJ2-1, with a tentative D call TRBD2 (6 bases). This receptor was taken from a person between 18 and 65 years old who received the Ad26.COV2.S COVID-19 vaccine or a placebo. The CDR3 protein is CASSQTSLTEQFF. The CDR3 region has the DNA TGTGCCAGCAGCCAAACTAGCCTCACTGAGCAGTTCTTC.